The 20 T cell receptor beta chains reported below all come from one sample, sequenced in a study of cytomegalovirus exposure and HLA in healthy donors. PCR used 60 Vbeta primers and 13 Jbeta primers. Profiled with immunoSEQ multiplex PCR; TCRdb holds only in-frame clones, not every one. The profile covers tens of thousands of clones, with about four fifths appearing a single time and 10% taken by the ten largest. Sequenced input: PBMCs. Source of these receptors: a human donor in good health.

The genes are TRBV5-1 and TRBJ2-2; 10 positions match TRBD2. CDR3 length: 16 residues. Trimming cost V 4 bases and J 4 bases; bases outside gene matches: 7. The germline V gene has CDR1 SGHRS and CDR2 YFSETQ. CDR3 loop: CASSASSGSPTGELFF. The CDR3 DNA reads as TGCGCCAGCAGCGCCTCTAGCGGGAGCCCCACCGGGGAGCTGTTTTTT. Complete variable domain (other parts from reference TRBV5-1 and TRBJ2-2): KAGVTQTPRYLIKTRGQQVTLSCSPISGHRSVSWYQQTPGQGLQFLFEYFSETQRNKGNFPGRFSGRQFSNSRSEMNVSTLELGDSALYLCASSASSGSPTGELFFGEGSRLTVL.

The table lists this clone with a count of one. The V and J genes are TRBV4-2 and TRBJ2-2, with 9 positions matching TRBD2. Germline-derived CDR1 and CDR2 are LGHNA and YNFKEQ. J lost 7 bases, V lost 1 base, and 7 bases had no gene match. This CDR3 region has 16 residues. The CDR3 is CASSQVASGDNGELFF. The DNA of the CDR3 is TGTGCCAGCAGCCAAGTGGCTAGCGGGGATAACGGGGAGCTGTTTTTT.

The chain uses TRBV4-3 and TRBJ2-6, with D possibly TRBD1 on 6 matching bases. V lost 4 bases and J 0 bases, leaving 10 bases between the germline ends. CDR1 and CDR2 from the germline V gene are LGHNA and YSLEER. CDR3 length equals 16 residues. CDR3 in amino acids: CASSPSDSSGANVLTF. The CDR3 DNA is TGCGCCAGCAGCCCCTCGGACAGCTCTGGGGCCAACGTCCTGACTTTC.

The chain recombines TRBV30 with TRBJ2-2; 7 nucleotides agree with TRBD2. The CDR3 has 15 residues. Looked up from germline, CDR1 is GTSNPN and CDR2 is SVGIG (reference sequence). V lost 0 bases to trimming and J lost 7 bases; unmatched junction nucleotides: 8. The CDR3: CAWSVGLRVGGELFF. The CDR3 coding sequence is TGTGCCTGGAGTGTGGGACTAAGGGTAGGCGGGGAGCTGTTTTTT.

The CDR3 sequence: CASSLSSRDRYF. CDR3 in DNA: TGTGCCAGCAGTTTATCGTCCCGGGACAGGTACTTC. The chain uses TRBV28 and TRBJ2-5; 7 bases align to TRBD1. This CDR3 is 12 amino acids long. The V segment lost 1 base and the J segment 13 bases; nucleotides outside the gene matches: 6. From germline, CDR1 is MDHEN and CDR2 SYDVKM.

This chain uses TRBV7-9 with TRBJ1-2; D gene unclear. Per germline, CDR1 SEHNR and CDR2 FQNEAQ (reference sequence). The CDR3 extends over 16 amino acids. Trimming removed 7 bases from V and 8 bases from J, with 26 bases in between. CDR3 amino acids: CASTQKAGAISTGYTF. The CDR3 DNA reads as TGTGCCAGCACCCAGAAGGCGGGAGCAATCTCAACCGGCTACACCTTC.

The chain joins TRBV6-5 to TRBJ2-7, with 10 bases aligning to TRBD1. CDR1 is MNHEY, CDR2 SVGAGI, per germline. CDR3 length equals 14 residues. Trimming cost V 5 bases and J 4 bases; bases outside gene matches: 5. For the CDR3, the DNA is TGTGCCAGCAGTCCGACAGGGGGCGGATACGAGCAGTACTTC. This translates into CASSPTGGGYEQYF.

The gene calls are TRBV4-1 and TRBJ2-1, with D uncertain. The V gene lost 0 bases and the J gene lost 4 bases, with 10 bases spanning the gap. CDR3 size: 15 residues. Germline-derived CDR1 and CDR2 are MGHRA and YSYEKL. The CDR3 is CASSQESQAYNEQFF. The CDR3 DNA follows: TGCGCCAGCAGCCAAGAGTCCCAAGCTTACAATGAGCAGTTCTTC.

This clone was observed a handful of times. This chain uses TRBV5-6 with TRBJ1-2; tentative D call: TRBD1 (6 bases). Germline-derived CDR1 and CDR2 are SGHDT and YYEEEE. The CDR3 extends over 14 amino acids. Trimming shortened V by 0 bases and J by 2 bases, and 8 bases separated the two germline ends. CDR3 protein: CASSLVQGNYGYTF. DNA of the CDR3: TGTGCCAGCAGCTTGGTGCAGGGGAACTATGGCTACACCTTC.

The chain has TRBV16 and TRBJ1-5; 7 bases line up with TRBD1. V gave up 4 bases and J gave up 6 bases; unmatched junction bases: 9. Germline loops: CDR1 KGHSY, CDR2 FQNENV. The CDR3 extends over 15 amino acids. CDR3 nucleotide sequence: TGTGCCAGCAGCCCCACCAGGGGGTCTGGTCAGCCCCAGCATTTT. It yields the protein CASSPTRGSGQPQHF.

The genes are TRBV7-9 and TRBJ2-1; tentative D call: TRBD2 (6 bases). The CDR3 spans 15 residues. V lost 6 bases and J lost 5, with 17 bases in between. In germline, CDR1 is SEHNR, CDR2 FQNEAQ (reference sequence). For the CDR3, the DNA is TGTGCCAGCAGTCCAACCGGGACTCTTAACAATGAGCAGTTCTTC. It codes for CASSPTGTLNNEQFF.

The J gene is TRBJ2-1, the V gene TRBV7-2; the match to TRBD2 covers 8 bases. Germline CDR1 and CDR2: SGHTA and FQGNSA. With 2 bases clipped from V and 7 bases from J, the junction kept 10 bases outside the gene matches. The CDR3 is 16 residues long. The DNA of the CDR3 is TGTGCCAGCAGCTTATTCGGGAGGGATCTAAGAAATGAGCAGTTCTTC. Residues: CASSLFGRDLRNEQFF.

The chain employs TRBV30 and TRBJ1-2; D gene unclear. Germline V gene data show CDR1 as GTSNPN and CDR2 as SVGIG (reference sequence). The CDR3 loop spans 14 amino acids. With 0 bases removed from V and 0 bases from J, the gap between germline ends came to 8 bases. The CDR3 sequence: CAWSVLGTNYGYTF. The CDR3 nucleotides read TGTGCCTGGAGTGTACTCGGGACTAACTATGGCTACACCTTC.

This rearrangement joins TRBV7-9 to TRBJ1-2, with D possibly TRBD1 on 5 matching bases. There are 15 residues in the CDR3. In germline, CDR1 is SEHNR, CDR2 FQNEAQ (reference sequence). The germline V and J ends were trimmed by 1 base and 6 bases, with 15 bases remaining between them. CDR3 DNA sequence: TGTGCCAGCAGCTTAGGCCTCAGGGCGAAAGATGGCTACACCTTC. Amino acids: CASSLGLRAKDGYTF.

The chain joins TRBV5-1 to TRBJ2-1, with 8 bases fitting TRBD2. Germline CDR1 reads SGHRS; CDR2 reads YFSETQ. The CDR3 has 15 residues. V dropped 4 bases and J dropped 6; count of bases not matched to a gene: 9. The DNA of the CDR3 is TGCGCCAGCAGCCTGGGGCTAGCGGGCCTCAATGAGCAGTTCTTC. This encodes CASSLGLAGLNEQFF.

In this sample, this clone turned up a few times. The genes are TRBV5-5 and TRBJ1-1; 9 bases are shared with TRBD1. Unmatched junction bases numbered 9, after V lost 2 bases and J lost 7 bases. The CDR3 spans 15 residues. CDR1 is SGHKS, CDR2 YYEKEE, per germline (reference sequence). The DNA of the CDR3 is TGTGCCAGCAGCTTTTCATACAGGGGGCTGGGTGAAGCTTTCTTT. Translated: CASSFSYRGLGEAFF.

The gene calls are TRBV4-1 and TRBJ2-6, with 8 bases aligning to TRBD1. The CDR3 runs 18 residues. V shed 5 bases, J shed 0 bases, and the junction held 9 bases outside the gene matches. Germline lookup yields CDR1 MGHRA and CDR2 YSYEKL. In DNA form, the CDR3 reads TGCGCCAGCAGCGTACGACAGGGGCGTCCCTCTGGGGCCAACGTCCTGACTTTC. Residues: CASSVRQGRPSGANVLTF.

The V call is TRBV6-4, the J call TRBJ1-2; TRBD1 matches at 7 bases. Germline V lookup: CDR1 MRHNA, CDR2 SNTAGT. This CDR3 region has 14 residues. The V segment lost 4 bases and the J segment 3 bases; nucleotides outside the gene matches: 5. This chain's CDR3 is CASSARQGHYGYTF. The CDR3, as DNA: TGTGCCAGCAGTGCGAGACAGGGCCACTATGGCTACACCTTC.

The V gene is TRBV28, the J gene TRBJ1-4; 8 bases match TRBD1. The germline CDR1 and CDR2 sequences are MDHEN and SYDVKM. J gave up 5 bases and V 5 bases, and 16 bases lay outside the gene matches. CDR3 size: 18 residues. The CDR3 coding sequence is TGTGCCAGCAGTCAACAATCCAGGGGGCCGTTCGGGAATGAAAAACTGTTTTTT. Translation: CASSQQSRGPFGNEKLFF.

On this clone itself: The sample contains more than one DNA sequence encoding this CDR3. J is TRBJ1-3 and V is TRBV7-2; D is ambiguous. The CDR3 loop spans 15 amino acids. V dropped 1 base and J dropped 0 bases, with 7 bases sitting between them. Germline lookup yields CDR1 SGHTA and CDR2 FQGNSA. The CDR3: CASSLDGSSGNTIYF. In nucleotides, the CDR3 is TGTGCCAGCAGCTTAGATGGGAGCTCTGGAAACACCATATATTTT.